These 21 T cell receptor beta chains were sequenced from one sample in a study of cytomegalovirus exposure and HLA in healthy donors. PCR employed 60 Vbeta and 13 Jbeta primers. TCRdb keeps only in-frame clones here, not all; method: immunoSEQ multiplex PCR. Of around 140,000 clones listed, approximately 84% are singletons. The sequencing sample was made of PBMCs. The origin of the receptors is an older woman in good health and CMV-seropositive.

The V and J genes are TRBV7-9 and TRBJ2-1; the D is unclear. The CDR3 length is 14 residues. Germline V CDR1 and CDR2: SEHNR, FQNEAQ (reference sequence). V was clipped by 2 bases and J by 1 base, with 6 bases between them. The chain's CDR3 is CASSLSVSYNEQFF. The CDR3 DNA follows: TGTGCCAGCAGCTTAAGCGTTTCCTACAATGAGCAGTTCTTC.

The chain is built from TRBV7-8 and TRBJ1-3; 9 nucleotides match TRBD1. Germline V lookup: CDR1 SGHVS, CDR2 FQNEAQ. The V and J ends lost 3 bases and 4 bases, in that order; junction bases with no gene match: 7. This CDR3 contains 16 residues. The CDR3 DNA sequence: TGTGCCAGCAGCTTGCAGACAGGGGGTATGGGAAACACCATATATTTT. Its protein product is CASSLQTGGMGNTIYF.

The chain is built from TRBV5-5 and TRBJ1-1, with TRBD1 as a possible D gene (5 bases). This CDR3 has 17 amino acids. Germline CDR1 is SGHKS and CDR2 is YYEKEE (reference sequence). Trimming removed 0 bases from V and 0 bases from J, with 15 bases in between. CDR3: CASSLALMTDLNTEAFF. The CDR3 DNA reads TGTGCCAGCAGCTTGGCCTTGATGACAGACTTGAACACTGAAGCTTTCTTT.

The CDR3 bases are TGTGCCAGTAGTATAGTGGGGGACAGTGCCTACGAGCAGTACTTC. Its protein is CASSIVGDSAYEQYF. The V gene is TRBV19, the J gene TRBJ2-7; 7 positions match TRBD1. Germline V lookup: CDR1 LNHDA, CDR2 SQIVND (reference sequence). The CDR3 has 15 amino acids. J was trimmed by 2 bases and V by 1 base; bases with no gene match: 5.

The V and J genes are TRBV5-1 and TRBJ2-3, with 13 bases fitting TRBD2. Germline lookup yields CDR1 SGHRS and CDR2 YFSETQ. The CDR3 length is 17 residues. V lost 2 bases and J lost 9; bases outside the gene matches: 12. The CDR3 DNA follows: TGCGCCAGCAGCTTCCTGACTAGCGGGAGGCTAGGGCAAACGCAGTATTTT. Protein: CASSFLTSGRLGQTQYF.

The table lists this clone with a few counts. The rearrangement joins TRBV6-6 to TRBJ1-2; 7 positions agree with TRBD1. CDR1 MNHNY and CDR2 SVGAGI come from the germline V gene (reference sequence). V dropped 4 bases and J dropped 0; count of bases not matched to a gene: 5. The CDR3 contains 15 residues. The CDR3 DNA sequence: TGTGCCAGCAGTTCGGACAGGCCCGCTAACTATGGCTACACCTTC. It codes for CASSSDRPANYGYTF.

The rearrangement joins TRBV4-3 to TRBJ2-2; D perhaps matches TRBD2 (5 bases). CDR1 is LGHNA and CDR2 is YSLEER in the germline V gene. The CDR3 covers 14 residues. The V end was cut by 1 base, the J end by 5 bases, with 8 bases between. The CDR3 coding sequence is TGCGCCAGCAGCCAAGTCGGAGGTACCGGGGAGCTGTTTTTT. It yields the protein CASSQVGGTGELFF.

DNA for the CDR3: TGTGCCAGCAGCGTAGGAAATAGCGCCACAGATACGCAGTATTTT. Amino acids: CASSVGNSATDTQYF. V gene TRBV9 combines with J gene TRBJ2-3, with D tentatively TRBD2 (5 bases). This CDR3 is built from 15 residues. V was clipped by 0 bases and J by 2 bases, with 10 bases between them. Per the germline V gene, CDR1 is SGDLS and CDR2 is YYNGEE. The full variable domain, its missing parts supplied by reference TRBV9 and TRBJ2-3, is DSGVTQTPKHLITATGQRVTLRCSPRSGDLSVYWYQQSLDQGLQFLIQYYNGEERAKGNILERFSAQQFPDLHSELNLSSLELGDSALYFCASSVGNSATDTQYFGPGTRLTVL.

The gene calls are TRBV4-2 and TRBJ2-7; 11 bases agree with TRBD1. In germline, CDR1 is LGHNA, CDR2 YNFKEQ. V was clipped by 1 base and J by 0 bases; unmatched bases: 5. This CDR3 is 17 amino acids long. The CDR3 DNA follows: TGTGCCAGCAGCCAAGTAAGAGGGACAGGGGGCTCCTACGAGCAGTACTTC. Translated: CASSQVRGTGGSYEQYF.

The chain employs TRBV7-9 and TRBJ2-3; D gene unclear. The CDR3 is made up of 15 amino acids. The V end was cut by 5 bases, the J end by 3 bases, with 15 bases between. CDR1 and CDR2 from the germline V gene are SEHNR and FQNEAQ (reference sequence). CDR3 DNA sequence: TGTGCCAGCAGCAAAGTTAGCATCGAGACAGATACGCAGTATTTT. Translating gives CASSKVSIETDTQYF.

This chain uses TRBV15 with TRBJ2-7, with 9 nucleotides matching TRBD1. The CDR3 is 17 amino acids. V lost 1 base to trimming and J lost 1 base; unmatched junction nucleotides: 8. CDR1 LNHNV and CDR2 YYDKDF come from the germline V gene (reference sequence). CDR3 sequence reads: CATSRGLDRGASYEQYF. The CDR3 region has the DNA TGTGCCACCAGCAGAGGCCTGGACAGGGGCGCGTCCTACGAGCAGTACTTC.

J is TRBJ2-1 and V is TRBV7-9; 12 bases are shared with TRBD1. The CDR3 runs to 15 residues. CDR1 and CDR2 (germline): SEHNR, FQNEAQ (reference sequence). V gave up 3 bases and J gave up 9 bases; unmatched junction bases: 6. CDR3 in amino acids: CASSFPGQGAGEQFF. The CDR3 DNA sequence: TGTGCCAGCAGCTTTCCGGGACAGGGGGCAGGTGAGCAGTTCTTC.

In this sample, this clone turned up once. This chain links TRBV28 with TRBJ1-1; D call uncertain. Looked up from germline, CDR1 is MDHEN and CDR2 is SYDVKM. Trimming took 2 bases from V and 0 from J, leaving 7 bases between them. This CDR3 is built from 14 residues. The CDR3 spells CASSLRVLNTEAFF. CDR3 nucleotide sequence: TGTGCCAGCAGTTTACGGGTACTGAACACTGAAGCTTTCTTT. Using reference TRBV28 and TRBJ1-1 for the parts outside the CDR3, the full variable domain is DVKVTQSSRYLVKRTGEKVFLECVQDMDHENMFWYRQDPGLGLRLIYFSYDVKMKEKGDIPEGYSVSREKKERFSLILESASTNQTSMYLCASSLRVLNTEAFFGQGTRLTVV.

This clone turned up a few times. The gene calls are TRBV28 and TRBJ1-2; TRBD1 agrees at 10 bases. Per the germline V gene, CDR1 is MDHEN and CDR2 is SYDVKM. With V trimmed by 7 bases and J by 7 bases, 15 bases remained unmatched. This CDR3 is 16 amino acids long. The CDR3 sequence: CASTLRGTGEEGGYTF. In nucleotides, the CDR3 is TGTGCCAGCACCCTTCGCGGGACAGGGGAGGAAGGTGGCTACACCTTC.

This clone was detected only once. The chain has TRBV11-3 and TRBJ1-2; D gene uncertain. Trimming took off 3 bases at V and 5 bases at J, with 10 bases between the two ends. This CDR3 is 13 amino acids long. Germline V gene lookup returns CDR1 SGHNT and CDR2 YENEEA. The CDR3 DNA sequence: TGTGCCAGCAGCTTTAACTCGGGGTATGGCTACACCTTC. Its translation: CASSFNSGYGYTF.

V usage is TRBV14 and J usage is TRBJ2-1; 9 positions match TRBD2. Germline lookup yields CDR1 SGHDN and CDR2 FVKESK. V was pared by 3 bases and J by 3 bases, with 6 bases of the junction left unmatched. CDR3 size: 16 residues. For the CDR3, the DNA is TGTGCCAGCAGCCACTTTCGGACTAGCGACTACAATGAGCAGTTCTTC. It translates to CASSHFRTSDYNEQFF. The whole variable domain, filled in from reference TRBV14 and TRBJ2-1, reads EAGVTQFPSHSVIEKGQTVTLRCDPISGHDNLYWYRRVMGKEIKFLLHFVKESKQDESGMPNNRFLAERTGGTYSTLKVQPAELEDSGVYFCASSHFRTSDYNEQFFGPGTRLTVL.

The chain combines TRBV6-1 with TRBJ1-6, with D possibly TRBD1 on 5 matching bases. The germline gives CDR1 MNHNS, CDR2 SASEGT. Trimming shortened V by 3 bases and J by 9 bases, and 12 bases separated the two germline ends. CDR3 length: 14 residues. CDR3 nucleotide sequence: TGTGCCAGCAGTGAGTTAGGGGTAGGTTCACCCCTCCACTTT. Translation: CASSELGVGSPLHF.

This clone was counted between two and nine times. The rearrangement joins TRBV30 to TRBJ1-5; 8 bases are a match to TRBD1. The CDR3 consists of 13 residues. Germline V gene lookup returns CDR1 GTSNPN and CDR2 SVGIG (reference sequence). V lost 5 bases to trimming and J lost 6 bases; unmatched junction nucleotides: 6. This CDR3 reads CAWSRGLSQPQHF. CDR3 sequence (DNA): TGTGCCTGGTCCAGGGGGCTGAGTCAGCCCCAGCATTTT.

The rearrangement joins TRBV4-2 to TRBJ1-1, with D uncertain. The CDR3 consists of 13 residues. Trimming removed 0 bases from V and 5 bases from J, with 7 bases in between. Germline lookup yields CDR1 LGHNA and CDR2 YNFKEQ. The CDR3 DNA sequence: TGTGCCAGCAGCCAAGATAGCCGGACTGAAGCTTTCTTT. Translation: CASSQDSRTEAFF.

This rearrangement joins TRBV2 to TRBJ2-5; 10 nucleotides agree with TRBD2. This CDR3 comprises 15 residues. Per the germline V gene, CDR1 is SNHLY and CDR2 is FYNNEI. V lost 7 bases and J lost 4; bases outside the gene matches: 9. CDR3 amino acids: CASMRTLAGAETQYF. The CDR3 region has the DNA TGTGCCAGCATGAGAACCCTAGCGGGAGCAGAGACCCAGTACTTC.

This clone was seen a single time. The V and J genes are TRBV5-1 and TRBJ1-6; D remains unclear. With 4 bases removed from V and 10 bases from J, the gap between germline ends came to 12 bases. The CDR3 extends over 13 amino acids. Germline V gene sequence: CDR1 SGHRS, CDR2 YFSETQ. In DNA form, the CDR3 reads TGCGCCAGCAGCCTCGAGGTTGAATCACCCCTCCACTTT. Translating it yields CASSLEVESPLHF.